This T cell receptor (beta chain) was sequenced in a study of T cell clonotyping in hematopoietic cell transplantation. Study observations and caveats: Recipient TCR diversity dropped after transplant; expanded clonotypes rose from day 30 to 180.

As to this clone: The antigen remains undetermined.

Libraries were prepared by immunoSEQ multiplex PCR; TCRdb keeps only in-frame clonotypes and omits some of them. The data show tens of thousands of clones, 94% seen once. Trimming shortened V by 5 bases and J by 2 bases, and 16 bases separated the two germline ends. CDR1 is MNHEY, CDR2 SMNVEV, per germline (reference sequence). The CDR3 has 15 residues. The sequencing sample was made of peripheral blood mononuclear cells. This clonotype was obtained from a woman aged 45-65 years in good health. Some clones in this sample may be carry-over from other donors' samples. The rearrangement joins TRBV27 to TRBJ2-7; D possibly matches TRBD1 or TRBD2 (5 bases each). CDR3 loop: CASSPTGTATYEQYF. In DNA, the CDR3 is TGTGCCAGCAGTCCTACCGGGACGGCTACCTACGAGCAGTACTTC.